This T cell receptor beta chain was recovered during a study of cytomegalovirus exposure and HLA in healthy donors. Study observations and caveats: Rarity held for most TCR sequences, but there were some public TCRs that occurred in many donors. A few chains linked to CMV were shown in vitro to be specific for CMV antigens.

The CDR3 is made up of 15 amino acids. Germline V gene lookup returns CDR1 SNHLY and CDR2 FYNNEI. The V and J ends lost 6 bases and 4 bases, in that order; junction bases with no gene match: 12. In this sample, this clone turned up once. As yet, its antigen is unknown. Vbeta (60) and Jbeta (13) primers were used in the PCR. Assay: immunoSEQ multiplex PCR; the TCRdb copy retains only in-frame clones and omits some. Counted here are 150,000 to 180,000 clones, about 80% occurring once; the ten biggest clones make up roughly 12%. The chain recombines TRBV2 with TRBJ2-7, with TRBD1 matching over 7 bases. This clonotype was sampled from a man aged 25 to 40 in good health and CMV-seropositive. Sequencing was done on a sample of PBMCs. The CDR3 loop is CASSGTGTATYEQYF. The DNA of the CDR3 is TGTGCCAGCAGCGGAACCGGGACAGCGACTTACGAGCAGTACTTC.